Listed below are T cell receptor beta chains from one sample, sequenced in a study of OX40 agonist ivuxolimab in advanced cancers. Repertoires were generated with immunoSEQ multiplex PCR, while TCRdb's copy carries only in-frame clones and drops some. The sample consists of around 65,000 clones, 85% to 95% of them appearing once. The sequencing used CD4+ or CD8+ T cells sorted from blood, collected in a trial of the OX40 agonist ivuxolimab. These TCRs come from an adult with an advanced solid tumor such as melanoma, head and neck, liver or kidney cancer. Each CDR3 is given with its conserved first and last residue. Each record gives: CDR3 protein, CDR3 DNA, V gene, J gene, clone size, D gene. A D gene is named only where the DNA matches it firmly. Clone size appears in some rows only: once, few, many, or a class for an expanded clone.

CDR3 protein: CASKLERKCPPTRPYEQYF; CDR3 DNA: TGCGCCAGCAAGCTCGAGCGGAAGTGCCCCCCGACACGACCGTACGAGCAGTACTTC; V gene: TRBV10-1; J gene: TRBJ2-7; clone size: NA; D gene: NA
CDR3 protein: CASSEWGANYNEQFF; CDR3 DNA: TGTGCCAGCAGTGAGTGGGGGGCGAACTACAATGAGCAGTTCTTC; V gene: TRBV2; J gene: TRBJ2-1; clone size: once; D gene: NA
CDR3 protein: CASSIRLADYNEQFF; CDR3 DNA: TGTGCCAGTAGTATTCGGCTAGCGGATTACAATGAGCAGTTCTTC; V gene: TRBV19; J gene: TRBJ2-1; clone size: NA; D gene: TRBD2
CDR3 protein: CASSLTPGLAGPRGEDTQYF; CDR3 DNA: TGTGCCAGCTCACTCACTCCGGGACTAGCGGGACCCCGGGGGGAAGATACGCAGTATTTT; V gene: TRBV18; J gene: TRBJ2-3; clone size: NA; D gene: TRBD2
CDR3 protein: CASSPLGSNEQFF; CDR3 DNA: TGTGCCAGCAGCCCCCTAGGATCCAATGAGCAGTTCTTC; V gene: TRBV7-3; J gene: TRBJ2-1; clone size: NA; D gene: NA
CDR3 protein: CASSQKMVSTTGELFF; CDR3 DNA: TGCGCCAGCAGCCAAAAGATGGTATCCACCACCGGGGAGCTGTTTTTT; V gene: TRBV4-1; J gene: TRBJ2-2; clone size: NA; D gene: NA
CDR3 protein: CASSPGTGTTDTQYF; CDR3 DNA: TGTGCCAGTAGTCCCGGGACAGGGACCACAGATACGCAGTATTTT; V gene: TRBV19; J gene: TRBJ2-3; clone size: NA; D gene: TRBD1
CDR3 protein: CASSPTTSEKYNEQFF; CDR3 DNA: TGTGCCAGCAGCCCCACGACTAGCGAGAAATACAATGAGCAGTTCTTC; V gene: TRBV7-9; J gene: TRBJ2-1; clone size: NA; D gene: TRBD2
CDR3 protein: CASNSGLAGYEQYF; CDR3 DNA: TGTGCCAGCAACTCCGGACTAGCGGGGTACGAGCAGTACTTC; V gene: TRBV9; J gene: TRBJ2-7; clone size: once; D gene: TRBD2
CDR3 protein: CASSLRQGTYNEQFF; CDR3 DNA: TGTGCCAGCAGCTTACGCCAGGGCACCTACAATGAGCAGTTCTTC; V gene: TRBV11-3; J gene: TRBJ2-1; clone size: NA; D gene: NA
CDR3 protein: CASSDSGTGLTEQYF; CDR3 DNA: TGTGCCAGCAGTGACTCCGGGACGGGACTTACGGAGCAGTACTTC; V gene: TRBV6-1; J gene: TRBJ2-7; clone size: NA; D gene: NA
CDR3 protein: CASSLEGTGNTEAFF; CDR3 DNA: TGCGCCAGCAGCCTCGAAGGGACGGGGAACACTGAAGCTTTCTTT; V gene: TRBV4-1; J gene: TRBJ1-1; clone size: NA; D gene: NA
CDR3 protein: CASSLGGTSTDTQYF; CDR3 DNA: TGCGCCAGCAGCTTGGGGGGGACTAGCACAGATACGCAGTATTTT; V gene: TRBV5-1; J gene: TRBJ2-3; clone size: few; D gene: NA
CDR3 protein: CASSVVSGETQYF; CDR3 DNA: TGTGCCAGCAGCGTAGTCTCTGGAGAGACCCAGTACTTC; V gene: TRBV9; J gene: TRBJ2-5; clone size: NA; D gene: NA
CDR3 protein: CATSRGRNSYNEQFF; CDR3 DNA: TGTGCCACCAGCCGAGGACGTAACTCCTACAATGAGCAGTTCTTC; V gene: TRBV15; J gene: TRBJ2-1; clone size: NA; D gene: NA
CDR3 protein: CASSFFPREGVDYEQYF; CDR3 DNA: TGCGCCAGCAGCTTCTTCCCCCGGGAGGGGGTGGACTACGAGCAGTACTTC; V gene: TRBV5-1; J gene: TRBJ2-7; clone size: NA; D gene: TRBD2
CDR3 protein: CASSELLNTEAFF; CDR3 DNA: TGTGCCAGCAGCGAACTATTGAACACTGAAGCTTTCTTT; V gene: TRBV7-3; J gene: TRBJ1-1; clone size: NA; D gene: NA
CDR3 protein: CASSLLAGTEQETQYF; CDR3 DNA: TGTGCCAGCAGCTTACTGGCAGGGACAGAACAAGAGACCCAGTACTTC; V gene: TRBV7-3; J gene: TRBJ2-5; clone size: NA; D gene: TRBD1
CDR3 protein: CASSQGTAQETQYF; CDR3 DNA: TGTGCCAGCAGCCAGGGGACAGCCCAAGAGACCCAGTACTTC; V gene: TRBV5-4; J gene: TRBJ2-5; clone size: NA; D gene: TRBD1
CDR3 protein: CASSFPTSGSDEQFF; CDR3 DNA: TGTGCCAGTAGTTTTCCAACTAGCGGGAGCGATGAGCAGTTCTTC; V gene: TRBV19; J gene: TRBJ2-1; clone size: NA; D gene: TRBD2
CDR3 protein: CASSPTRQGSYNEQFF; CDR3 DNA: TGTGCCAGCAGCCCAACTCGGCAGGGGTCCTACAATGAGCAGTTCTTC; V gene: TRBV25-1; J gene: TRBJ2-1; clone size: NA; D gene: NA
CDR3 protein: CASSKTGLGPQHF; CDR3 DNA: TGTGCCAGCAGTAAGACCGGTCTAGGGCCCCAGCATTTT; V gene: TRBV6-6; J gene: TRBJ1-5; clone size: NA; D gene: NA
CDR3 protein: CASSLDSGPYEQYF; CDR3 DNA: TGTGCCAGCAGCTTAGATAGCGGACCCTACGAGCAGTACTTC; V gene: TRBV7-2; J gene: TRBJ2-7; clone size: few; D gene: NA
CDR3 protein: CASGSSGTGRNEQFF; CDR3 DNA: TGTGCTAGTGGTTCCTCCGGGACAGGGAGGAATGAGCAGTTCTTC; V gene: TRBV12-5; J gene: TRBJ2-1; clone size: NA; D gene: TRBD1
CDR3 protein: CASSEGGSYYEQYF; CDR3 DNA: TGTGCCAGCAGTGAAGGGGGCAGCTACTACGAGCAGTACTTC; V gene: TRBV6-1; J gene: TRBJ2-7; clone size: NA; D gene: NA
CDR3 protein: CAWSVGSGGNYNEQFF; CDR3 DNA: TGTGCCTGGAGTGTTGGTAGCGGGGGAAACTACAATGAGCAGTTCTTC; V gene: TRBV30; J gene: TRBJ2-1; clone size: NA; D gene: TRBD2
CDR3 protein: CASSQDPGTGVSDTQYF; CDR3 DNA: TGCGCCAGCAGCCAAGACCCTGGGACAGGGGTTTCAGATACGCAGTATTTT; V gene: TRBV4-1; J gene: TRBJ2-3; clone size: NA; D gene: TRBD1
CDR3 protein: CASSQEVFQWDYLNTDTQYF; CDR3 DNA: TGCGCCAGCAGCCAAGAAGTTTTTCAATGGGATTACCTAAACACAGATACGCAGTATTTT; V gene: TRBV4-3; J gene: TRBJ2-3; clone size: NA; D gene: NA
CDR3 protein: CASSPEWPKNIQYF; CDR3 DNA: TGTGCCAGCAGCCCCGAGTGGCCCAAAAACATTCAGTACTTC; V gene: TRBV7-2; J gene: TRBJ2-4; clone size: NA; D gene: NA
CDR3 protein: CASSLGLQGTEAFF; CDR3 DNA: TGTGCCAGCAGTTTGGGACTACAGGGCACTGAAGCTTTCTTT; V gene: TRBV28; J gene: TRBJ1-1; clone size: NA; D gene: NA
CDR3 protein: CASSLDSGSDTQYF; CDR3 DNA: TGCGCCAGCAGCTTGGATTCAGGTTCAGATACGCAGTATTTT; V gene: TRBV5-1; J gene: TRBJ2-3; clone size: NA; D gene: NA
CDR3 protein: CASSSQLKPRSGNTIYF; CDR3 DNA: TGTGCCAGCAGCTCTCAATTGAAACCACGCTCTGGAAACACCATATATTTT; V gene: TRBV7-9; J gene: TRBJ1-3; clone size: NA; D gene: NA
CDR3 protein: CASSFGTGGSYNEQFF; CDR3 DNA: TGTGCCAGCAGCTTTGGTACGGGAGGGAGTTACAATGAGCAGTTCTTC; V gene: TRBV7-2; J gene: TRBJ2-1; clone size: NA; D gene: TRBD2
CDR3 protein: CAWSEGGRGPVQPQHF; CDR3 DNA: TGTGCCTGGAGTGAGGGGGGCAGGGGGCCGGTTCAGCCCCAGCATTTT; V gene: TRBV30; J gene: TRBJ1-5; clone size: NA; D gene: TRBD1
CDR3 protein: CASSSPEGASGNTIYF; CDR3 DNA: TGTGCCAGCAGCTCACCCGAAGGGGCCTCTGGAAACACCATATATTTT; V gene: TRBV7-9; J gene: TRBJ1-3; clone size: NA; D gene: NA
CDR3 protein: CASSLDNSQGISYGYTF; CDR3 DNA: TGTGCCAGCAGCTTAGATAACTCTCAGGGTATCAGCTATGGCTACACCTTC; V gene: TRBV7-2; J gene: TRBJ1-2; clone size: NA; D gene: NA
CDR3 protein: CASSLPPDSYNEQFF; CDR3 DNA: TGTGCCAGCAGCTTACCGCCAGACAGTTACAATGAGCAGTTCTTC; V gene: TRBV7-6; J gene: TRBJ2-1; clone size: NA; D gene: NA